The 31 T cell receptor beta chains reported below all come from one sample, sequenced in a study of blood T cell repertoires in COVID-19. Sequencing was performed with immunoSEQ multiplex PCR; in TCRdb, only in-frame clones are kept and a portion is missing. The sample lists about 220,000 clones; roughly four fifths were seen once. Material for sequencing was peripheral blood. Every receptor here comes from a woman aged 25 to 39 who had recovered from COVID-19.

The chain has TRBV4-2 and TRBJ2-7; weak D call: TRBD2 (6 bases). Trimming pared 4 bases from V and 0 bases from J, leaving 13 bases between. The V gene's germline CDR1 is LGHNA and CDR2 YNFKEQ. CDR3 length: 15 amino acids. This chain's CDR3 is CASSPPAGSSYEQYF. Here the CDR3 DNA reads TGTGCCAGCAGCCCCCCGGCGGGGAGCTCCTACGAGCAGTACTTC.

The chain uses TRBV11-2 and TRBJ2-7, with 7 bases lining up with TRBD2. Germline V gene data show CDR1 as SGHAT and CDR2 as FQNNGV. With V trimmed by 5 bases and J by 3 bases, 7 bases remained unmatched. The CDR3 is 14 residues long. The CDR3 bases are TGTGCCAGCAGCGGGGGGGTACAGAGCTACGAGCAGTACTTC. This sequence encodes CASSGGVQSYEQYF.

The rearrangement uses TRBV6-5 and TRBJ1-6; TRBD1 agrees at 7 bases. The CDR3 loop spans 15 amino acids. Germline V gene sequence: CDR1 MNHEY, CDR2 SVGAGI. After removal of 6 bases from V and 7 bases from J, the junction contained 9 bases not matched to a gene. The CDR3 bases are TGTGCCAGCAGCGGGTGGACAGGTGTCAATTCACCCCTCCACTTT. As protein: CASSGWTGVNSPLHF.

The J gene is TRBJ2-2, the V gene TRBV19, with TRBD2 matching 12 bases. The J segment lost 6 bases and the V segment lost 6 bases, leaving 8 bases of the junction unmatched. CDR1 and CDR2 from the germline V gene are LNHDA and SQIVND (reference sequence). The length of the CDR3 is 16 residues. CDR3 DNA: TGTGCCAGTAGACCCCGGACTAGCGGGATAGCCGGGGAGCTGTTTTTT. Translating gives CASRPRTSGIAGELFF.

The V gene is TRBV27, the J gene TRBJ2-3; 7 nucleotides align to TRBD2. V lost 3 bases and J lost 6; bases outside the gene matches: 6. Germline V gives CDR1 MNHEY, CDR2 SMNVEV (reference sequence). The CDR3 runs to 14 residues. Here the CDR3 reads CASSLSGLLDTQYF. CDR3 DNA sequence: TGTGCCAGCAGTTTGTCGGGACTACTCGATACGCAGTATTTT.

V is TRBV19 and J is TRBJ2-6; possible D gene TRBD2, 5 bases. The CDR3 spans 16 residues. CDR1 is LNHDA, CDR2 SQIVND, per germline (reference sequence). V lost 3 bases to trimming and J lost 1 base, with 10 bases between them. In nucleotides, the CDR3 is TGTGCCAGTAGTATCGGGGAAGGGTCTGGGGCCAACGTCCTGACTTTC. Translated, it gives CASSIGEGSGANVLTF. The whole variable domain, filled in from reference TRBV19 and TRBJ2-6, reads DGGITQSPKYLFRKEGQNVTLSCEQNLNHDAMYWYRQDPGQGLRLIYYSQIVNDFQKGDIAEGYSVSREKKESFPLTVTSAQKNPTAFYLCASSIGEGSGANVLTFGAGSRLTVL.

J is TRBJ2-7 and V is TRBV10-2, with TRBD1 matching 8 bases. This CDR3 contains 16 residues. The V and J ends lost 1 base and 2 bases, in that order; junction bases with no gene match: 7. CDR1 and CDR2 (germline): WSHSY, SAAADI. CDR3 sequence reads: CASSEFSGTGPYEQYF. The CDR3 coding sequence is TGCGCCAGCAGTGAGTTTTCCGGGACAGGACCCTACGAGCAGTACTTC.

The chain carries TRBV28 and TRBJ1-5; perhaps TRBD1 as D (5 bases). The CDR3 is 14 amino acids. CDR1 and CDR2 from the germline V gene are MDHEN and SYDVKM. The germline V and J ends were trimmed by 6 bases and 2 bases, with 11 bases remaining between them. The CDR3 nucleotides read TGTGCCAGCAGCCCCGGGGGAGGCAATCAGCCCCAGCATTTT. Its translation: CASSPGGGNQPQHF.

This clone was detected once. CDR3 sequence: CASSQAATGGNIQYF. DNA of the CDR3: TGCGCCAGCAGCCAAGCGGCGACAGGGGGCAACATTCAGTACTTC. This chain uses TRBV4-1 with TRBJ2-4, with TRBD1 matching 10 bases. This CDR3 has 15 amino acids. Germline lookup yields CDR1 MGHRA and CDR2 YSYEKL. V lost 1 base and J lost 7; bases outside the gene matches: 4.

The sample holds one count of this clone. The chain is built from TRBV30 and TRBJ1-6, with D perhaps matching TRBD1 (5 bases). Germline lookup yields CDR1 GTSNPN and CDR2 SVGIG (reference sequence). Trimming left V 0 bases short and J 7 bases short, with 10 bases between. The CDR3 totals 14 residues. The CDR3 DNA reads as TGTGCCTGGAGTGTAGCCCGGGGGAATTCACCCCTCCACTTT. Protein product: CAWSVARGNSPLHF.

This clone has just one count. The CDR3 loop is CASRSQGAGNTIYF. CDR3 DNA sequence: TGTGCCAGCAGATCCCAAGGGGCTGGAAACACCATATATTTT. The V and J genes are TRBV27 and TRBJ1-3, with D tentatively TRBD1 (5 bases). The V gene's germline CDR1 is MNHEY and CDR2 SMNVEV (reference sequence). This CDR3 contains 14 residues. The V end was cut by 6 bases, the J end by 2 bases, with 11 bases between.

In its sample, this clone was seen once. Here the CDR3 reads CASSRTGGDEKLFF. In DNA form, the CDR3 reads TGTGCCAGCAGTCGAACAGGGGGCGATGAAAAACTGTTTTTT. This chain joins TRBV9 and TRBJ1-4, with 9 bases aligning to TRBD1. This CDR3 has 14 residues. The germline gives CDR1 SGDLS, CDR2 YYNGEE. The V gene end was trimmed by 5 bases and the J gene end by 6 bases; junction bases not matched to a gene: 5.

CDR3 coding DNA: TGTGCCAGCAGCGACGGACAGGGAGCGGCCGAGCAGTACTTC. The encoded protein is CASSDGQGAAEQYF. The chain combines TRBV7-9 with TRBJ2-7; 8 bases match TRBD1. V shed 5 bases, J shed 6 bases, and the junction held 9 bases outside the gene matches. The CDR3 loop spans 14 amino acids. Germline values: CDR1 SEHNR, CDR2 FQNEAQ (reference sequence).

This rearrangement joins TRBV5-1 to TRBJ2-5, with TRBD2 matching 11 bases. J was trimmed by 1 base and V by 1 base; bases with no gene match: 3. The germline CDR1 and CDR2 sequences are SGHRS and YFSETQ. This CDR3 contains 16 residues. The CDR3 loop reads CASSLRLAGFQETQYF. Here the CDR3 DNA reads TGCGCCAGCAGCTTGCGACTAGCGGGGTTCCAAGAGACCCAGTACTTC.

This chain uses TRBV4-1 with TRBJ1-1; no definite D call. CDR3 length: 14 residues. Germline loops: CDR1 MGHRA, CDR2 YSYEKL. Trimming removed 0 bases from V and 7 bases from J, with 12 bases in between. The CDR3 region is CASSQDGGFLEAFF. CDR3 coding DNA: TGCGCCAGCAGCCAAGACGGAGGGTTCCTTGAAGCTTTCTTT.

CDR3 sequence (DNA): TGTGCCAGCAGCTTAGAGAGGGTAGCGGGAGTTACCTACAATGAGCAGTTCTTC. Amino acid sequence: CASSLERVAGVTYNEQFF. The chain employs TRBV7-8 and TRBJ2-1, with 9 nucleotides matching TRBD2. Germline V gene sequence: CDR1 SGHVS, CDR2 FQNEAQ. V lost 1 base to trimming and J lost 2 bases; unmatched junction nucleotides: 9. This CDR3 comprises 18 residues.

The gene calls are TRBV7-9 and TRBJ2-1; a possible D gene is TRBD1 (5 bases). Germline V gene lookup returns CDR1 SEHNR and CDR2 FQNEAQ (reference sequence). Between the trimmed V and J ends, which lost 5 bases and 9 bases, there was a span of 17 bases. This CDR3 is built from 14 residues. CDR3 region: CASSRRGATGEQFF. The CDR3, as DNA: TGTGCCAGCAGCCGCCGTGGGGCGACTGGTGAGCAGTTCTTC.

The table lists this clone with many counts. In the same sample, other DNA sequences code for this CDR3. The V gene is TRBV7-9, the J gene TRBJ2-7; the D gene is possibly TRBD2 (5 bases). Germline CDR1 reads SEHNR; CDR2 reads FQNEAQ (reference sequence). The V gene lost 5 bases and the J gene lost 6 bases, with 11 bases spanning the gap. CDR3 length: 12 residues. The CDR3 region is CASSPSAGEQYF. The DNA of the CDR3 is TGTGCCAGCAGCCCCTCTGCGGGCGAGCAGTACTTC.

The chain is built from TRBV25-1 and TRBJ2-1, with D perhaps TRBD2 (7 bases). The CDR3 is made up of 15 amino acids. V was pared by 3 bases and J by 7 bases, with 16 bases between. Germline V CDR1 and CDR2: MGHDK, SYGVNS. The CDR3 sequence is CASSDGLGGGNEQFF. The CDR3 coding sequence is TGTGCCAGCAGTGATGGACTAGGGGGGGGAAATGAGCAGTTCTTC.

The chain is built from TRBV6-2 or TRBV6-3 and TRBJ2-2; 8 nucleotides match TRBD2. The V gene end was trimmed by 4 bases and the J gene end by 3 bases; junction bases not matched to a gene: 7. The CDR3 length is 16 residues. Germline CDR1 MNHEY, CDR2 SVGEGT. The DNA of the CDR3 is TGTGCCAGCAGTTCTGTCGGACTAGCAGACACCGGGGAGCTGTTTTTT. This translates into CASSSVGLADTGELFF.

This chain joins TRBV21-1 and TRBJ1-5; the table's D call of TRBD1 was not tested on the DNA. TRBV21-1 is a pseudogene locus. There are 16 residues in the CDR3. CDR3 nucleotides: TGTGCCAGCAGCAAAGCGCAAGGGGACAGGGATCAGCCCCAGCATTTT. It specifies CASSKAQGDRDQPQHF.

The chain has TRBV7-3 and TRBJ2-2, with TRBD2 matching 9 bases. CDR1 and CDR2 from the germline V gene are SGHTA and FQGTGA. The CDR3 has 16 residues. The ends lost 5 bases at V and 2 bases at J; junction bases unmatched: 6. The CDR3 DNA reads TGTGCCAGCAGCCGAAGGGGACTAGCTAACACCGGGGAGCTGTTTTTT. It encodes CASSRRGLANTGELFF.

This clone was seen a few times. V is TRBV6-4 and J is TRBJ1-6; the match to TRBD1 covers 9 bases. Germline V gene lookup returns CDR1 MRHNA and CDR2 SNTAGT. This CDR3 is built from 15 residues. The V gene end was trimmed by 3 bases and the J gene end by 10 bases; junction bases not matched to a gene: 7. CDR3 in DNA: TGTGCCAGCAGTGAAGGCGGGACAGGGTACTCACCCCTCCACTTT. Its translation: CASSEGGTGYSPLHF.

The V and J genes are TRBV12-5 and TRBJ1-5, with D possibly matching TRBD1 (5 bases). The ends were cut back, 7 bases at V and 4 bases at J, with 8 bases in the middle. Germline lookup yields CDR1 LGHNT and CDR2 FRNRAP. The CDR3 has 12 amino acids. CDR3 sequence: CASAQGNQPQHF. CDR3 coding DNA: TGTGCTAGTGCCCAGGGTAATCAGCCCCAGCATTTT.

This chain links TRBV5-1 with TRBJ2-7; 13 bases align to TRBD2. This CDR3 comprises 16 residues. Looked up from germline, CDR1 is SGHRS and CDR2 is YFSETQ. The junction had 4 bases not matched to a gene; V was cut back by 0 bases and J by 4 bases. The CDR3 reads CASSLGGTSGMYEQYF. The CDR3 region has the DNA TGCGCCAGCAGCTTGGGGGGGACTAGCGGGATGTACGAGCAGTACTTC.

This clone was counted between two and nine times. J is TRBJ2-3 and V is TRBV5-4; D ambiguous. V shed 4 bases and J shed 0 bases, with 9 bases lying between them. The CDR3 is 14 residues long. Germline CDR1 is SGHNT and CDR2 is YYREEE (reference sequence). The DNA of the CDR3 is TGTGCCAGCAGCAGCCCCGGGAGCACAGATACGCAGTATTTT. Amino acids: CASSSPGSTDTQYF.

The CDR3 here is CASRTGTGFHQPQHF. DNA of the CDR3: TGTGCCAGCAGGACCGGGACAGGCTTTCATCAGCCCCAGCATTTT. This chain connects TRBV28 to TRBJ1-5; TRBD1 aligns across 8 bases. Per the germline V gene, CDR1 is MDHEN and CDR2 is SYDVKM. The CDR3 runs 15 residues. Unmatched junction bases numbered 9, after V lost 6 bases and J lost 5 bases.

The chain carries TRBV28 and TRBJ1-5; possibly TRBD1 for D (6 bases). This CDR3 region has 15 residues. Germline V gene data show CDR1 as MDHEN and CDR2 as SYDVKM. V lost 2 bases and J lost 5, with 13 bases in between. DNA of the CDR3: TGTGCCAGCAGTTTACCACCAGGGGCTCATCAGCCCCAGCATTTT. This encodes CASSLPPGAHQPQHF.

The CDR3 is CASSLRGADTQYF. The CDR3 DNA sequence: TGCGCCAGCAGCTTGCGGGGGGCGGATACGCAGTATTTT. The genes are TRBV5-1 and TRBJ2-3; a weak D match, TRBD2 (7 bases). Trimming pared 1 base from V and 6 bases from J, leaving 9 bases between. Germline-derived CDR1 and CDR2 are SGHRS and YFSETQ. This CDR3 is 13 amino acids long.

The CDR3 reads CASSEAGRGWEKLFF. Here the CDR3 DNA reads TGTGCCAGCAGTGAAGCGGGCAGGGGATGGGAAAAACTGTTTTTT. The chain combines TRBV2 with TRBJ1-4; the D gene is possibly TRBD1 (6 bases). The V and J ends lost 0 bases and 8 bases respectively, with 13 bases between them. The CDR3 runs to 15 residues. CDR1 SNHLY and CDR2 FYNNEI come from the germline V gene.

The V gene is TRBV7-9, the J gene TRBJ2-7; D is undetermined. The CDR3 is 12 amino acids. V was shortened by 2 bases and J by 8 bases, with 10 bases between the two germline ends. From germline, CDR1 is SEHNR and CDR2 FQNEAQ (reference sequence). CDR3 nucleotide sequence: TGTGCCAGCAGCTTAAATGGTGCTAAGCAGTACTTC. As protein: CASSLNGAKQYF. Full variable domain (rest looked up from reference TRBV7-9 and TRBJ2-7): DTGVSQNPRHKITKRGQNVTFRCDPISEHNRLYWYRQTLGQGPEFLTYFQNEAQLEKSRLLSDRFSAERPKGSFSTLEIQRTEQGDSAMYLCASSLNGAKQYFGPGTRLTVT.